A single T cell receptor (beta chain) is shown here with its context. No antigen is known for it. The data derive from a study of T cells expressing NK-cell markers (dated by TCRdb to the early 2020s). About the full investigation: TCR beta-chain repertoires were profiled in sorted CD3+CD56+NKG2C+, CD3+CD56+NKG2C- and CD3+CD56-NKG2C+ T-cell subsets from about 8 donors. Of the eight sequenced donors, seven were found to be HCMV-seropositive and one was found to be HCMV-seronegative. Illumina HiSeq 2000/2500, MiSeq or NextSeq was used to sequence libraries as 2 x 150 bp reads. The eight sequenced donors were randomly selected healthy volunteers, three men and five women. What the work shows at the level of the full study, not this receptor alone: In six donors, the dominant CD3+CD56+NKG2C+ clonotypes ranked among the top 10 CD8+ clonotypes, making up 1.0-7.0% of CD8+ T cells. Whether the expanded NKG2C-expressing T cell clones were specific for HCMV antigens was left unclear. Those dominant clonotypes were again the most abundant among CD3+CD56-NKG2C+ cells in a handful of donors, at about 28.3-60.1%.

The germline V gene gives CDR1 as MGHRA and CDR2 as YSYEKL. Including the terminal cysteine and phenylalanine, the CDR3 comprises 16 residues. No DNA appears here. HCMV-specific IgG was detected in serum with a commercial ELISA kit to determine HCMV serostatus. Peripheral blood mononuclear cells were isolated from blood by Ficoll density gradient centrifugation. Sequencing took place on an Illumina HiSeq 2000. TCR beta cDNA libraries were made by 5'RACE template switching that added a universal primer site and unique molecular identifiers. Synthesis of cDNA was primed from the TCR beta constant segment and was followed by two consecutive PCR amplification steps. In the paper's pipeline: MIGEC was used to demultiplex reads and group reads by UMI, and MiTCR was used to assemble and quantify clonotypes. To remove erroneous sequences, TCR cDNA sequences were retained only when supported by two or more reads. The tcR package was used for downstream repertoire analysis, with clonotypes matched between fractions based on CDR3 nucleotide sequence plus V segment. VDJmatch was used to annotate antigen specificity against VDJdb, with one amino acid substitution in CDR3 permitted. The reads went through TCRdb reprocessing, and each CDR3 protein sequence gets one entry with no DNA. For this entry, the V and J calls and clone size follow TCRdb and not the study's own pipeline. Per the sample table, the count is 450,000 to 600,000 distinct CDR3 sequences. The leading ten clones occupy approximately 3.6% of the sample.

The clonotype originates from a man aged 18 to 29 in good health. Donor details come from another sample of the same person, matched by shared clones. The sequencing sample was made of blood T cells: a sorted CD56 or NKG2C T cell subset, CD4+ or CD8+ T cells, or bulk PBMC T cells (not recorded which). This receptor chain uses TRBV4-1 and TRBJ2-1; TCRdb picks TRBD2, but there is no DNA to check that call. The CDR3 protein: CASSGRVLAGGPVQFF.